This note documents a single TCR beta chain sequence. The antigen is unknown. The CDR3 length is 14 residues. V was pared by 3 bases and J by 1 base, with 9 bases between. The germline gives CDR1 MNHEY, CDR2 SVGAGI. This sample was taken from a study of identical twins. Study conclusions and caveats: There was more out-of-frame TCR alpha sharing in monozygotic twins than models estimated. Analyses of zero insertions could be partly confounded by invariant MAIT and iNKT cells. Cross-sectional statistical analysis, not tracking of the same donors, underpinned the conclusions.

Carrying unique molecular identifiers, the cDNA also gained a universal primer site through template switching. TCRdb analysed the 5' RACE reads with MiXCR anew, one entry per CDR3 protein. The data hold 200,000 to 250,000 distinct CDR3 sequences, with 10% to 13% observed a single time. The sample taken for sequencing was memory T cells sorted from blood. V usage is TRBV6-5 and J usage is TRBJ1-1; D unresolved. The sequence was obtained from a man between 45 and 60 years old in good health. The chain's CDR3 is CASSYVPANTEAFF. Here the CDR3 DNA reads TGTGCCAGCAGTTATGTCCCGGCGAACACTGAAGCTTTCTTT.